Included here is one T cell receptor beta chain sequence, with context. This clonotype occurred a few times. It has no known antigen specificity. Nothing much larger sits one base from this clone, and base qualities are not available. Sequenced using an Illumina HiSeq 2500. Quantitative 5'-RACE with molecular barcodes was used to prepare TCR beta libraries. Per the authors' processing: A new computational method, built on a probabilistic model of VDJ rearrangement, was used to identify disease-linked TCR variants. TCRdb trimmed the raw reads at Q25, called clones with MiXCR and kept productive beta chains. Each CDR3 protein appears once, grouped with its most common genes and DNA. Here the V and J calls rest on TCRdb's processing, not on the authors' analysis. This sample comprises 300,000 to 400,000 distinct CDR3 sequences, roughly 14% of them detected only once. The ten largest clones add up to approximately 0.99% of the sample.

This sample is part of a study of CD8 T cells in ankylosing spondylitis (dated by TCRdb to 2017 to 2019). For the wider study: T cell receptor beta repertoires were profiled in healthy donors and ankylosing spondylitis patients so that disease-linked TCR variants could be found. The full study cohort was made up of about 24 ankylosing spondylitis patients and roughly 98 healthy donors. Samples of peripheral blood were taken, and for ankylosing spondylitis patients, synovial fluid was collected as well.

Trimming removed 0 bases from V and 0 bases from J, leaving 9 bases between the germline ends. Measured from the cysteine to the phenylalanine, the CDR3 is 15 residues long. Only the CDR3 region is kept as DNA, spanning 45 bases read in frame from base 1. From a lookup of the germline V gene (reference sequence), CDR1 and CDR2 are DFQATT and SNEGSKA. Broader findings and caveats from the paper: The disease-linked clones showed a CD8+ phenotype and occurred at relatively low frequencies in peripheral blood. Blood from ankylosing spondylitis patients appeared to be characterized by a TCR beta motif composed of several highly homologous amino acid variants. According to the report, matched synovial fluid samples from ankylosing spondylitis patients were significantly enriched for the disease-linked clones. Some motif variants were previously reported in synovial fluid and blood of reactive arthritis patients, suggesting common disease-initiation mechanisms.

Source material: blood, either unsorted or a sorted T cell fraction (not recorded which). The chain is made from TRBV20-1 and TRBJ2-1; the D segment cannot be called with confidence. The sequence derives from a male donor with ankylosing spondylitis or in good health (not recorded which). The DNA is TGCAGTGCTAGAGATCAAGGGTTCTCCTACAATGAGCAGTTCTTC. Its translation is CSARDQGFSYNEQFF.